The rows below give T cell receptor beta chains drawn from one sample of a study of blood T cell repertoires in COVID-19. Sequenced by immunoSEQ multiplex PCR; TCRdb stores in-frame clones only, minus some. The table has 150,000 to 200,000 clones, over 70% seen once. The sequencing sample was made of PBMCs or T cells enriched from blood (not recorded which). The source is a woman aged 60-75 years who had recovered from COVID-19. Each CDR3 is given with its conserved first and last residue. A D gene is named only where the DNA matches it firmly. Where a row states a size, it is once, few, many or the class of an expanded clone; other rows omit it.

j_call: TRBJ2-1; d_call: TRBD2; clone_size: few; v_call: TRBV28; cdr3_aa: CASSLPRLAGVHEQFF; cdr3_nt: TGTGCCAGCAGTCTGCCAAGACTAGCGGGAGTTCATGAGCAGTTCTTC
j_call: TRBJ1-3; d_call: -; clone_size: once; v_call: TRBV9; cdr3_aa: CASSVEGGSRNTIYF; cdr3_nt: TGTGCCAGCAGCGTAGAGGGGGGGTCACGGAACACCATATATTTT
j_call: TRBJ1-1; d_call: -; clone_size: -; v_call: TRBV19; cdr3_aa: CASSMEGWGNTEAFF; cdr3_nt: TGTGCCAGTAGTATGGAGGGGTGGGGGAACACTGAAGCTTTCTTT
j_call: TRBJ1-1; d_call: -; clone_size: few; v_call: TRBV24-1; cdr3_aa: CATSLRTLNTEAFF; cdr3_nt: TGTGCCACCAGTCTGAGAACCTTGAACACTGAAGCTTTCTTT
j_call: TRBJ2-3; d_call: TRBD2; clone_size: -; v_call: TRBV5-1; cdr3_aa: CASSFLSGNTDTQYF; cdr3_nt: TGCGCCAGCAGCTTCCTTAGCGGGAACACAGATACGCAGTATTTT
j_call: TRBJ2-7; d_call: -; clone_size: -; v_call: TRBV6-1; cdr3_aa: CASSDFIPGRSSYEQYF; cdr3_nt: TGTGCCAGCAGTGATTTCATCCCGGGAAGGAGCTCCTACGAGCAGTACTTC
j_call: TRBJ1-2; d_call: TRBD1; clone_size: -; v_call: TRBV5-5; cdr3_aa: CASSLFRGTNYGYTF; cdr3_nt: TGTGCCAGCAGCTTGTTCAGGGGGACTAACTATGGCTACACCTTC
j_call: TRBJ2-1; d_call: TRBD2; clone_size: -; v_call: TRBV7-9; cdr3_aa: CASQIAGGGNEQFF; cdr3_nt: TGTGCCAGCCAGATAGCGGGAGGAGGGAATGAGCAGTTCTTC
j_call: TRBJ1-6; d_call: -; clone_size: -; v_call: TRBV3-1/TRBV3-2; cdr3_aa: CASRVGDNSPLHF; cdr3_nt: TGTGCCTCCCGGGTAGGGGATAATTCACCCCTCCACTTT
j_call: TRBJ1-1; d_call: -; clone_size: once; v_call: TRBV10-2; cdr3_aa: CASSPARSEAFF; cdr3_nt: TGCGCCAGCAGTCCGGCGAGGAGTGAAGCTTTCTTT
j_call: TRBJ1-1; d_call: TRBD1; clone_size: -; v_call: TRBV5-4; cdr3_aa: CASSPGQGNTEAFF; cdr3_nt: TGTGCCAGCAGCCCGGGACAGGGGAACACTGAAGCTTTCTTT
j_call: TRBJ2-3; d_call: TRBD2; clone_size: -; v_call: TRBV12-5; cdr3_aa: CASQRGTSGGGTDTQYF; cdr3_nt: TGTGCTAGCCAACGAGGGACTAGCGGGGGGGGCACAGATACGCAGTATTTT
j_call: TRBJ1-1; d_call: -; clone_size: -; v_call: TRBV7-8; cdr3_aa: CASSWNPGGTEAFF; cdr3_nt: TGTGCCAGCAGCTGGAACCCCGGAGGGACTGAAGCTTTCTTT